The rows below give T cell receptor beta chains drawn from one sample of a study of liver allograft versus peripheral blood T cells. One entry per CDR3 protein results from TCRdb running MiXCR on the reads. The data contain thousands of distinct CDR3 sequences, about a fifth of them singletons. The origin of the receptors is a human patient who had a liver transplant. T cells may partly derive from the graft donor. The CDR3 runs from the conserved cysteine through the conserved F or W. Each record gives: clone size, CDR3 length, J gene, V gene, D gene, CDR3 protein, CDR3 DNA. A D gene is named only where the DNA matches it firmly. Not all rows give a size; the values are once, few, many and, for expanded clones, a class.

size: NA
length: 14
J: TRBJ1-1
V: TRBV12-3/TRBV12-4
D: NA
CDR3: CASSPTGMNTEAFF
DNA: TGTGCCAGCAGCCCGACGGGAATGAACACTGAAGCTTTCTTT

size: medium-sized
length: 15
J: TRBJ2-6
V: TRBV19
D: TRBD2
CDR3: CASSIPGRGSNVLTF
DNA: TGTGCCAGTAGTATCCCCGGGCGGGGGTCCAACGTCCTGACTTTC

size: medium-sized
length: 15
J: TRBJ2-5
V: TRBV28
D: NA
CDR3: CASSLQSQGSETQYF
DNA: TGTGCCAGCAGTTTACAGTCGCAGGGAAGCGAGACCCAGTACTTC

size: few
length: 13
J: TRBJ1-6
V: TRBV12-3/TRBV12-4
D: NA
CDR3: CASSLAENSPLHF
DNA: TGTGCCAGCAGCCTGGCGGAAAATTCACCCCTCCACTTT

size: medium-sized
length: 14
J: TRBJ2-2
V: TRBV7-2
D: TRBD2
CDR3: CASRGGGWTGELFF
DNA: TGTGCCAGCCGTGGGGGGGGGTGGACCGGGGAGCTGTTTTTT

size: medium-sized
length: 14
J: TRBJ2-1
V: TRBV10-3
D: TRBD2
CDR3: CAISTSGAYNEQFF
DNA: TGTGCCATCTCGACTAGCGGGGCCTACAATGAGCAGTTCTTC

size: few
length: 15
J: TRBJ1-5
V: TRBV6-5
D: NA
CDR3: CASRRYARSNQPQHF
DNA: TGTGCCAGCAGGAGATATGCCCGGAGCAATCAGCCCCAGCATTTT

size: few
length: 12
J: TRBJ1-2
V: TRBV20-1
D: NA
CDR3: CSAEQGGYGYTF
DNA: TGCAGTGCGGAACAGGGCGGTTATGGCTACACCTTC

size: medium-sized
length: 15
J: TRBJ1-2
V: TRBV6-1
D: NA
CDR3: CASSEGRGASYGYTF
DNA: TGTGCCAGCAGTGAGGGACGGGGCGCATCCTATGGCTACACCTTC

size: few
length: 12
J: TRBJ2-7
V: TRBV6-1
D: NA
CDR3: CASSEKGYEQYF
DNA: TGTGCCAGCAGTGAAAAGGGATACGAGCAGTACTTC

size: NA
length: 16
J: TRBJ2-2
V: TRBV12-5
D: TRBD2
CDR3: CASGNRLAGDTGELFF
DNA: TGTGCTAGTGGCAATCGACTAGCGGGGGACACCGGGGAGCTGTTTTTT

size: few
length: 15
J: TRBJ2-7
V: TRBV5-6
D: TRBD1
CDR3: CASSSGPRQGYEQYF
DNA: TGTGCCAGCAGCTCTGGCCCTCGACAGGGCTACGAGCAGTACTTC

size: medium-sized
length: 12
J: TRBJ1-2
V: TRBV29-1
D: TRBD1
CDR3: CSAGTGAYGYTF
DNA: TGCAGCGCCGGGACAGGGGCCTATGGCTACACCTTC

size: few
length: 12
J: TRBJ2-7
V: TRBV6-5
D: NA
CDR3: CASSSREYEQYF
DNA: TGTGCCAGCAGTTCCCGGGAATACGAGCAGTACTTC

size: few
length: 13
J: TRBJ1-5
V: TRBV20-1
D: NA
CDR3: CSARADIIQPQHF
DNA: TGCAGTGCTAGAGCGGACATCATTCAGCCCCAGCATTTT

size: medium-sized
length: 12
J: TRBJ1-2
V: TRBV7-2
D: NA
CDR3: CASSLRVYGYTF
DNA: TGTGCCAGCAGCTTACGGGTTTATGGCTACACCTTC

size: few
length: 14
J: TRBJ1-2
V: TRBV28
D: TRBD1
CDR3: CASRRQGFDYGYTF
DNA: TGTGCCAGCAGGAGACAGGGTTTCGACTATGGCTACACCTTC

size: medium-sized
length: 15
J: TRBJ2-1
V: TRBV19
D: NA
CDR3: CASSISGDSYNEQFF
DNA: TGTGCCAGTAGTATCAGTGGGGACTCATACAATGAGCAGTTCTTC

size: NA
length: 14
J: TRBJ1-6
V: TRBV20-1
D: NA
CDR3: CSAPTRTSNSPLHF
DNA: TGCAGTGCGCCAACGAGGACTTCTAATTCACCCCTCCACTTT

size: few
length: 15
J: TRBJ2-7
V: TRBV12-3/TRBV12-4
D: TRBD2
CDR3: CASSPGGARAYEQYF
DNA: TGTGCCAGCAGTCCGGGGGGGGCACGGGCTTACGAGCAGTACTTC

size: NA
length: 14
J: TRBJ2-5
V: TRBV20-1
D: NA
CDR3: CSARRQAIQETQYF
DNA: TGCAGTGCTAGGAGGCAGGCTATCCAAGAGACCCAGTACTTC

size: NA
length: 16
J: TRBJ1-6
V: TRBV20-1
D: NA
CDR3: CSARDLGAGGESPLHF
DNA: TGCAGTGCTAGAGATCTAGGGGCGGGGGGCGAGTCACCCCTCCACTTT

size: medium-sized
length: 15
J: TRBJ1-3
V: TRBV6-6
D: NA
CDR3: CASSYSRDSGNTIYF
DNA: TGTGCCAGCAGTTACTCACGAGACTCTGGAAACACCATATATTTT

size: many
length: 15
J: TRBJ2-4
V: TRBV5-6
D: NA
CDR3: CASSFALRGKNIQYF
DNA: TGTGCCAGCAGCTTTGCGCTGCGGGGCAAAAACATTCAGTACTTC

size: NA
length: 17
J: TRBJ1-6
V: TRBV20-1
D: TRBD1
CDR3: CSARNDREGSYNSPLHF
DNA: TGCAGTGCTAGAAACGACAGGGAGGGATCCTATAATTCACCCCTCCACTTT

size: medium-sized
length: 12
J: TRBJ1-1
V: TRBV30
D: TRBD1
CDR3: CAWSLTGDWAFF
DNA: TGTGCCTGGAGTTTGACAGGGGATTGGGCTTTCTTT

size: few
length: 16
J: TRBJ2-1
V: TRBV9
D: TRBD1
CDR3: CASSPGDRGSYNEQFF
DNA: TGTGCCAGCAGCCCAGGGGACAGGGGGTCCTACAATGAGCAGTTCTTC

size: NA
length: 13
J: TRBJ2-5
V: TRBV20-1
D: TRBD2
CDR3: CSARAGGQETQYF
DNA: TGCAGTGCTAGAGCGGGGGGACAAGAGACCCAGTACTTC

size: medium-sized
length: 12
J: TRBJ1-3
V: TRBV27
D: NA
CDR3: CASKGAGNTIYF
DNA: TGTGCCAGCAAGGGGGCTGGAAACACCATATATTTT

size: NA
length: 13
J: TRBJ1-2
V: TRBV7-9
D: NA
CDR3: CASSTGTNYGYTF
DNA: TGTGCCAGCAGCACCGGGACAAACTATGGCTACACCTTC

size: NA
length: 15
J: TRBJ2-7
V: TRBV20-1
D: NA
CDR3: CSARDLAGRPYEQYF
DNA: TGCAGTGCTAGAGATTTGGCAGGCCGACCCTACGAGCAGTACTTC

size: few
length: 15
J: TRBJ2-1
V: TRBV20-1
D: NA
CDR3: CSAYSSERVYNEQFF
DNA: TGCAGTGCTTACAGCTCCGAAAGGGTCTACAATGAGCAGTTCTTC

size: NA
length: 18
J: TRBJ2-1
V: TRBV7-9
D: TRBD2
CDR3: CASSLTSGRAPGGNEQFF
DNA: TGTGCCAGCAGCTTGACTAGCGGGAGGGCCCCAGGGGGAAATGAGCAGTTCTTC

size: large
length: 16
J: TRBJ1-1
V: TRBV18
D: NA
CDR3: CASSPDGRLMNTEAFF
DNA: TGTGCCAGCTCACCAGACGGTCGATTGATGAACACTGAAGCTTTCTTT

size: many
length: 13
J: TRBJ2-7
V: TRBV18
D: NA
CDR3: CASSEVGIDEQYF
DNA: TGTGCCAGCTCAGAAGTTGGGATAGACGAGCAGTACTTC

size: few
length: 17
J: TRBJ1-6
V: TRBV12-3/TRBV12-4
D: NA
CDR3: CASSIWTYSSFNSPLHF
DNA: TGTGCCAGCAGTATATGGACGTATTCCTCCTTTAATTCACCCCTCCACTTT

size: NA
length: 13
J: TRBJ1-2
V: TRBV20-1
D: NA
CDR3: CSAGGPSNYGYTF
DNA: TGCAGTGCCGGAGGGCCATCTAACTATGGCTACACCTTC

size: medium-sized
length: 16
J: TRBJ1-6
V: TRBV7-2
D: NA
CDR3: CASSWGPTGLNSPLHF
DNA: TGTGCCAGCAGCTGGGGCCCGACGGGCCTCAATTCACCCCTCCACTTT

size: NA
length: 12
J: TRBJ2-7
V: TRBV20-1
D: NA
CDR3: CSVTGALYEQYF
DNA: TGCAGTGTGACGGGGGCCCTCTACGAGCAGTACTTC

size: large
length: 14
J: TRBJ1-1
V: TRBV7-2
D: TRBD1
CDR3: CASSLGAGGASTFF
DNA: TGTGCCAGCAGCTTGGGGGCAGGGGGCGCGTCAACTTTCTTT

size: many
length: 13
J: TRBJ1-1
V: TRBV19
D: NA
CDR3: CASSTAGFSEAFF
DNA: TGTGCCAGTAGTACCGCGGGTTTCTCTGAAGCTTTCTTT

size: medium-sized
length: 8
J: TRBJ2-1
V: TRBV29-1
D: NA
CDR3: CSVEGQFF
DNA: TGCAGCGTTGAGGGGCAGTTCTTC

size: NA
length: 14
J: TRBJ1-1
V: TRBV7-2
D: NA
CDR3: CASSLDPQTPEAFF
DNA: TGTGCCAGCAGCTTAGATCCCCAGACACCAGAAGCTTTCTTT

size: medium-sized
length: 16
J: TRBJ2-1
V: TRBV18
D: TRBD1
CDR3: CASSPTPTGGLNEQFF
DNA: TGTGCCAGCTCACCAACTCCGACAGGGGGCTTAAATGAGCAGTTCTTC

size: NA
length: 15
J: TRBJ2-3
V: TRBV20-1
D: NA
CDR3: CSAGPDHPRGDTQYF
DNA: TGCAGTGCTGGGCCGGACCACCCGAGGGGGGATACGCAGTATTTT

size: NA
length: 15
J: TRBJ1-5
V: TRBV28
D: TRBD1
CDR3: CASSLGAGGAVPQHF
DNA: TGTGCCAGCAGTTTAGGGGCAGGGGGCGCAGTGCCCCAGCATTTT

size: NA
length: 15
J: TRBJ1-2
V: TRBV20-1
D: NA
CDR3: CSASPQLAGNYGYTF
DNA: TGCAGTGCTAGCCCCCAGTTGGCAGGAAACTATGGCTACACCTTC

size: few
length: 12
J: TRBJ1-5
V: TRBV15
D: NA
CDR3: CATSRLNQPQHF
DNA: TGTGCCACCAGCAGACTAAATCAGCCCCAGCATTTT

size: medium-sized
length: 14
J: TRBJ2-1
V: TRBV18
D: NA
CDR3: CASSPPEGYNEQFF
DNA: TGTGCCAGCTCACCACCGGAGGGGTACAATGAGCAGTTCTTC

size: medium-sized
length: 14
J: TRBJ2-7
V: TRBV15
D: NA
CDR3: CATSRGGDTYEQYF
DNA: TGTGCCACCAGCAGAGGCGGGGATACCTACGAGCAGTACTTC

size: NA
length: 19
J: TRBJ2-5
V: TRBV11-2
D: NA
CDR3: CASSLDPRAGEAIQETQYF
DNA: TGTGCCAGCAGCTTAGACCCCAGGGCTGGGGAGGCGATCCAAGAGACCCAGTACTTC

size: many
length: 13
J: TRBJ2-7
V: TRBV28
D: NA
CDR3: CASSPGASYEQYF
DNA: TGTGCCAGCAGTCCCGGGGCGTCCTACGAGCAGTACTTC

size: NA
length: 13
J: TRBJ1-2
V: TRBV20-1
D: NA
CDR3: CSAGQGRGYGYTF
DNA: TGCAGTGCAGGGCAGGGGCGCGGCTATGGCTACACCTTC